The 16 T cell receptor beta chains below were found in one sample sequenced in a study of B cell selection in AIRE deficiency. Repertoires were generated with immunoSEQ multiplex PCR, while TCRdb's copy carries only in-frame clones and drops some. The table records 20,000 to 25,000 clones, about 98% of them present only once. CD4+CD127+ cells were sorted as the conventional CD4 T cells. The sample taken for sequencing was conventional CD4+ T cells sorted from PBMCs. These TCRs come from a human donor with AIRE deficiency.

The V call is TRBV25-1, the J call TRBJ1-5; D unresolved. This CDR3 is built from 13 residues. The germline V gene has CDR1 MGHDK and CDR2 SYGVNS. The V end was cut by 1 base, the J end by 6 bases, with 7 bases between. The CDR3 spells CASSELGSQPQHF. Here the CDR3 DNA reads TGTGCCAGCAGTGAATTGGGGTCTCAGCCCCAGCATTTT.

The CDR3, as DNA: TGTGCCAGCAGCCCCTCAGGGAACTATGGCTACACCTTC. Amino acids: CASSPSGNYGYTF. This chain connects TRBV27 to TRBJ1-2; D is possibly TRBD1 (5 bases). Germline CDR1 reads MNHEY; CDR2 reads SMNVEV (reference sequence). This CDR3 comprises 13 residues. The V and J ends lost 6 bases and 2 bases respectively, with 10 bases between them.

This clone has a single count. J is TRBJ1-2 and V is TRBV19, with D possibly matching TRBD1 (5 bases). Germline V gene data show CDR1 as LNHDA and CDR2 as SQIVND (reference sequence). The germline V and J ends were trimmed by 6 bases and 4 bases, with 15 bases remaining between them. CDR3 size: 14 residues. CDR3 residues: CASSGSAGSYGYTF. Written as DNA, the CDR3 is TGTGCCAGTAGCGGGTCGGCAGGGAGCTATGGCTACACCTTC.

V gene TRBV5-4 combines with J gene TRBJ2-2; either TRBD1 or TRBD2 may fit D (5 bases each). Trimming shortened V by 2 bases and J by 4 bases, and 15 bases separated the two germline ends. This CDR3 comprises 16 residues. Germline CDR1 is SGHNT and CDR2 is YYREEE (reference sequence). DNA of the CDR3: TGTGCCAGCAGCTTAGGACATAGGGCGGGCACCGGGGAGCTGTTTTTT. This sequence encodes CASSLGHRAGTGELFF.

V usage is TRBV12-1 and J usage is TRBJ2-1; the table assigns TRBD2, which was not confirmed against the DNA. TRBV12-1 corresponds to a pseudogene. The CDR3 is 20 amino acids. The CDR3 DNA is TGTGCCAGCAGCCCCCTTCCATCCGGCGAGCGGGAGGGCCTGAACAATGAGCAGTTCTTC. It translates to CASSPLPSGEREGLNNEQFF.

The V and J genes are TRBV19 and TRBJ1-1; the D is unclear. Germline V CDR1 and CDR2: LNHDA, SQIVND (reference sequence). Between the trimmed V and J ends, which lost 2 bases and 6 bases, there was a span of 7 bases. The CDR3 extends over 12 amino acids. The chain's CDR3 is CASSISGSEAFF. CDR3 bases: TGTGCCAGTAGTATAAGCGGGTCTGAAGCTTTCTTT.

This rearrangement joins TRBV25-1 to TRBJ1-6, with D possibly TRBD1 on 6 matching bases. There are 14 residues in the CDR3. V gave up 4 bases and J gave up 9 bases, with 13 bases separating them. Germline V lookup: CDR1 MGHDK, CDR2 SYGVNS. The CDR3 loop reads CASSVGGAFSPLHF. The CDR3 DNA is TGTGCCAGCAGTGTAGGGGGGGCGTTTTCACCCCTCCACTTT.

The chain combines TRBV27 with TRBJ1-2; maybe TRBD1 (5 bases). Between the trimmed V and J ends, which lost 3 bases and 2 bases, there was a span of 10 bases. The CDR3 is 14 residues long. Germline CDR1 reads MNHEY; CDR2 reads SMNVEV (reference sequence). The CDR3 reads CASSFDGGNYGYTF. For the CDR3, the DNA is TGTGCCAGCAGTTTTGATGGGGGGAACTATGGCTACACCTTC.

This rearrangement joins TRBV28 to TRBJ2-5; D gene ambiguous. Germline CDR1 and CDR2: MDHEN and SYDVKM. Trimming removed 3 bases from V and 5 bases from J, with 19 bases in between. The CDR3 is made up of 16 amino acids. This CDR3 is CASSFFSGSPTETQYF. CDR3 nucleotides: TGTGCCAGCAGTTTTTTTTCGGGCAGCCCCACGGAGACCCAGTACTTC. Filled out from reference TRBV28 and TRBJ2-5, the complete variable domain reads DVKVTQSSRYLVKRTGEKVFLECVQDMDHENMFWYRQDPGLGLRLIYFSYDVKMKEKGDIPEGYSVSREKKERFSLILESASTNQTSMYLCASSFFSGSPTETQYFGPGTRLLVL.

The chain recombines TRBV29-1 with TRBJ2-7; D uncertain. Germline loops: CDR1 SQVTM, CDR2 ANQGSEA. The CDR3 extends over 11 amino acids. V gave up 4 bases and J gave up 3 bases, with 7 bases separating them. The DNA of the CDR3 is TGCAGCGTTGGAGAATTCTACGAGCAGTACTTC. This sequence encodes CSVGEFYEQYF.

This clone has just one count. The rearrangement links TRBV28 to TRBJ1-2, with no clear D. Germline V gene sequence: CDR1 MDHEN, CDR2 SYDVKM. Trimming removed 3 bases from V and 1 base from J, with 6 bases in between. CDR3 length equals 13 residues. In nucleotides, the CDR3 is TGTGCCAGCAGTTTGAAGGGTAACTATGGCTACACCTTC. The encoded protein is CASSLKGNYGYTF.

The V gene is TRBV18, the J gene TRBJ1-5; D not resolved. The CDR3 runs to 13 residues. Per the germline V gene, CDR1 is KGHSH and CDR2 is LQKENI. V dropped 3 bases and J dropped 7 bases, with 10 bases sitting between them. CDR3 DNA sequence: TGTGCCAGCTCACCCTCGCTGGACCAGCCCCAGCATTTT. As protein: CASSPSLDQPQHF.

The J gene is TRBJ2-7, the V gene TRBV18, with TRBD1 identical over 11 bases. The CDR3 consists of 14 residues. V shed 5 bases and J 3 bases; nucleotides not matched to a gene: 3. The germline gives CDR1 KGHSH, CDR2 LQKENI. CDR3 loop: CASSTGTGGYEQYF. The CDR3 DNA sequence: TGTGCCAGCTCAACCGGGACAGGGGGCTACGAGCAGTACTTC. The variable domain in full, completed from reference TRBV18 and TRBJ2-7, reads NAGVMQNPRHLVRRRGQEARLRCSPMKGHSHVYWYRQLPEEGLKFMVYLQKENIIDESGMPKERFSAEFPKEGPSILRIQQVVRGDSAAYFCASSTGTGGYEQYFGPGTRLTVT.

CDR3 sequence reads: CASGQARNEQFF. In DNA form, the CDR3 reads TGTGCTAGTGGTCAAGCCCGGAATGAGCAGTTCTTC. The rearrangement uses TRBV12-5 and TRBJ2-1, with unresolved D. The V gene lost 5 bases and the J gene lost 7 bases, with 9 bases spanning the gap. CDR3 size: 12 residues. The V gene's germline CDR1 is LGHNT and CDR2 FRNRAP.

The chain recombines TRBV5-6 with TRBJ2-7; 7 bases line up with TRBD1. Trimming at V came to 3 bases and at J to 3 bases, leaving 6 bases not matched to a gene. The CDR3 consists of 14 residues. Per the germline V gene, CDR1 is SGHDT and CDR2 is YYEEEE. CDR3 in amino acids: CASSYGTANYEQYF. The DNA for the CDR3 is TGTGCCAGCAGCTACGGGACAGCCAACTACGAGCAGTACTTC.

The CDR3 nucleotides read TGTGCCAGCAATCCAGATGTGGGCTCACCCCTCCACTTT. Translation gives CASNPDVGSPLHF. The rearrangement joins TRBV2 to TRBJ1-6; D uncertain. Germline V gives CDR1 SNHLY, CDR2 FYNNEI. This CDR3 is built from 13 residues. V lost 7 bases to trimming and J lost 10 bases, with 14 bases between them.